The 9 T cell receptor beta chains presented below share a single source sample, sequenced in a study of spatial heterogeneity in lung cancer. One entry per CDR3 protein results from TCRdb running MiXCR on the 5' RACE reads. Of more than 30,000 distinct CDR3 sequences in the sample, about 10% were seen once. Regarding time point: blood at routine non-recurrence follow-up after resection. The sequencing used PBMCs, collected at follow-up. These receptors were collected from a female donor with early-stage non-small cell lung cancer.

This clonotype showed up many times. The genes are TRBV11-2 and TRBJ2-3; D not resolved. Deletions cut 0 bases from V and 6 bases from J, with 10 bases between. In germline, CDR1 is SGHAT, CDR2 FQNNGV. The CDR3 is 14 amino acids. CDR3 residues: CASSLDGRVDTQYF. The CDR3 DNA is TGTGCCAGCAGCTTAGACGGTAGGGTGGATACGCAGTATTTT. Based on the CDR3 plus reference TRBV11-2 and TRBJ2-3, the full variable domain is EAGVAQSPRYKIIEKRQSVAFWCNPISGHATLYWYQQILGQGPKLLIQFQNNGVVDDSQLPKDRFSAERLKGVDSTLKIQPAKLEDSAVYLCASSLDGRVDTQYFGPGTRLTVL.

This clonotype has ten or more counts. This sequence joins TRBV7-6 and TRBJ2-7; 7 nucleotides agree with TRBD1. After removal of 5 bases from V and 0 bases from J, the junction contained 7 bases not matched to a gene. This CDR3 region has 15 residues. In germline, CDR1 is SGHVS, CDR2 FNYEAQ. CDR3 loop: CASSPDRPFSYEQYF. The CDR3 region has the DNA TGTGCCAGCAGCCCGGACAGGCCCTTCTCCTACGAGCAGTACTTC.

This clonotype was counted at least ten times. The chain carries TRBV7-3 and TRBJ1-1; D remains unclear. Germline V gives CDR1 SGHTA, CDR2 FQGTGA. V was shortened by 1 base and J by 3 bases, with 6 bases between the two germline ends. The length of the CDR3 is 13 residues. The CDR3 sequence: CASSLNTDTEAFF. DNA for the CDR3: TGTGCCAGCAGCTTAAACACGGACACTGAAGCTTTCTTT.

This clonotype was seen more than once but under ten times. The CDR3 region has the DNA TGTGCCACCAGCAGAGATAGGGGGACCACGGCCGGGGAGCTGTTTTTT. Translated: CATSRDRGTTAGELFF. The rearrangement uses TRBV15 and TRBJ2-2; D is perhaps TRBD1 (6 bases). The germline V and J ends were trimmed by 0 bases and 6 bases, with 14 bases remaining between them. The CDR3 runs 16 residues. Germline V gene data show CDR1 as LNHNV and CDR2 as YYDKDF (reference sequence). Full variable domain (missing parts from reference TRBV15 and TRBJ2-2): DAMVIQNPRYQVTQFGKPVTLSCSQTLNHNVMYWYQQKSSQAPKLLFHYYDKDFNNEADTPDNFQSRRPNTSFCFLDIRSPGLGDTAMYLCATSRDRGTTAGELFFGEGSRLTVL.

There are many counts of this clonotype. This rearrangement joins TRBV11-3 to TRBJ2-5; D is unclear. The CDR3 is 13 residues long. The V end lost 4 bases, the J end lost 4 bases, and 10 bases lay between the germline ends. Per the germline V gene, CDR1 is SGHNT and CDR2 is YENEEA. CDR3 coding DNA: TGTGCCAGCAGCTCCACCCCTCGAGAGACCCAGTACTTC. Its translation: CASSSTPRETQYF.

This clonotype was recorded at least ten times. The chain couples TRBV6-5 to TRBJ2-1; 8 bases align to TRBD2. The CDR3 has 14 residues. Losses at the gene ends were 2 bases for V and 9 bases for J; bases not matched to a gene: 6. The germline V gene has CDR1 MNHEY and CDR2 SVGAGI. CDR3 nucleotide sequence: TGTGCCAGCAGTTACACCTACCGGGAGGGTGAGCAGTTCTTC. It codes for CASSYTYREGEQFF.

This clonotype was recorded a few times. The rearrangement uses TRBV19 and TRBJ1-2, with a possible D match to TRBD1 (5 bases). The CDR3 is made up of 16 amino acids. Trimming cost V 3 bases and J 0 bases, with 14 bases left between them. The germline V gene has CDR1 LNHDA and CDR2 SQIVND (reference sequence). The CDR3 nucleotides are TGTGCCAGTAGTATGAAGGCCAGGGTAACTAACTATGGCTACACCTTC. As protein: CASSMKARVTNYGYTF.

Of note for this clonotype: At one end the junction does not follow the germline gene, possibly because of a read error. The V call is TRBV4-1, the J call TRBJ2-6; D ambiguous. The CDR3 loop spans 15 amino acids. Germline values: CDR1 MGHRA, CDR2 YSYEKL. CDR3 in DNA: TGCGCCAGCAGCCAAGGCCTCTCTGGGGTCAACGTCCTGACTTTC. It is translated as CASSQGLSGVNVLTF.

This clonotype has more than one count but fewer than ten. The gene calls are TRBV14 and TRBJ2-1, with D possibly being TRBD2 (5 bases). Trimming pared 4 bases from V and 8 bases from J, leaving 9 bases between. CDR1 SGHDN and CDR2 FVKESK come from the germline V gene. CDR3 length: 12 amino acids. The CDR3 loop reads CASSRTLDEQFF. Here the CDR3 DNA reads TGTGCCAGCAGCCGGACTTTGGATGAGCAGTTCTTC.